Listed below are T cell receptor beta chains from one sample, sequenced in a study of neoadjuvant nivolumab and ipilimumab in lung cancer. Profiled with immunoSEQ multiplex PCR; TCRdb holds only in-frame clones, not every one. The data contain about 38,000 clones, 80% to 90% of them singletons. The sample in question was peripheral blood, obtained before neoadjuvant nivolumab, alone or with ipilimumab. These receptors all come from an adult with non-small cell lung cancer. CDR3s include the opening cysteine and the closing phenylalanine or tryptophan. D genes are given only for firm matches. A clone size is listed for some rows: how often the clone was seen (once, few, many), or a class if it is expanded.

J gene,V gene,D gene,clone size,CDR3 protein,CDR3 DNA
TRBJ1-5,TRBV2,-,-,CASTRQGGNQPQHF,TGTGCCAGCACTAGGCAGGGTGGGAATCAGCCCCAGCATTTT
TRBJ1-5,TRBV7-2,-,-,CASSLDGGRGNQPQHF,TGTGCCAGCAGCTTAGATGGGGGACGAGGCAATCAGCCCCAGCATTTT
TRBJ2-7,TRBV6-1,-,medium-sized,CASSESSYEQYF,TGTGCCAGCAGTGAAAGCTCCTACGAGCAGTACTTC
TRBJ2-3,TRBV29-1,TRBD2,-,CSVVAGGPADTQYF,TGCAGCGTCGTAGCGGGAGGGCCCGCAGATACGCAGTATTTT
TRBJ1-1,TRBV6-1,TRBD1,-,CASSPTGQENTEAFF,TGTGCCAGCAGTCCAACGGGACAGGAGAACACTGAAGCTTTCTTT
TRBJ2-7,TRBV4-2,TRBD2,-,CASSREGSGSFYEQYF,TGTGCCAGCAGCCGTGAGGGCAGCGGGAGTTTTTACGAGCAGTACTTC
TRBJ1-1,TRBV7-8,-,few,CASKQGLVNTEAFF,TGTGCCAGCAAGCAGGGGCTGGTGAACACTGAAGCTTTCTTT
TRBJ1-3,TRBV6-1,-,-,CASIRLLHGNTIYF,TGTGCCAGCATTAGGCTCTTACATGGAAACACCATATATTTT
TRBJ1-2,TRBV18,TRBD1,-,CASSPPGQSLYGYTF,TGTGCCAGCTCACCACCGGGACAGAGTCTTTATGGCTACACCTTC
TRBJ2-2,TRBV7-3,-,-,CASSFEGAGTGELFF,TGTGCCAGCAGCTTTGAAGGCGCCGGCACCGGGGAGCTGTTTTTT
TRBJ2-2,TRBV7-6,-,-,CASSPQHTGELFF,TGTGCCAGCAGCCCCCAACACACCGGGGAGCTGTTTTTT
TRBJ2-3,TRBV5-1,-,-,CASRNDGTDTQYF,TGCGCCAGCAGAAACGACGGGACAGATACGCAGTATTTT
TRBJ2-5,TRBV29-1,-,-,CSVDEVWETQYF,TGCAGCGTTGACGAGGTTTGGGAGACCCAGTACTTC
TRBJ1-2,TRBV4-1,TRBD1,-,CASSRIQMTGDQDYGYTF,TGCGCCAGCAGCCGAATTCAAATGACAGGGGATCAAGACTATGGCTACACCTTC
TRBJ1-4,TRBV5-6,-,-,CASSPLTAATNEKLFF,TGTGCCAGCAGCCCCTTGACGGCTGCAACTAATGAAAAACTGTTTTTT
TRBJ2-5,TRBV4-1,TRBD1,-,CASSQDFSARGNQETQYF,TGCGCCAGCAGCCAAGATTTTTCGGCCAGGGGGAACCAAGAGACCCAGTACTTC
TRBJ2-7,TRBV7-8,-,-,CASSQGFLGEQYF,TGTGCCAGCAGCCAGGGGTTTTTGGGTGAGCAGTACTTC
TRBJ2-7,TRBV28,TRBD2,-,CASSLSSSGRMGEQYF,TGTGCCAGCAGTTTATCGTCTAGCGGGAGAATGGGTGAGCAGTACTTC
TRBJ1-1,TRBV7-9,-,-,CATTFKKGIQFF,TGTGCCACCACATTTAAAAAGGGGATTCAGTTCTTT
TRBJ1-2,TRBV4-3,TRBD1,-,CASSQVAGGYGYTF,TGCGCCAGCAGCCAAGTGGCAGGGGGCTATGGCTACACCTTC